The T cell receptor beta chain under discussion was sequenced for a study of blood T cells in healthy people across ages. As regards this clonotype: A read error may produce the germline difference seen at one junction end.

This CDR3 is 12 amino acids long. CDR1 is SQVTM and CDR2 is ANQGSEA in the germline V gene. Alongside a J-beta primer mix, a sample-barcoded 5' primer served in a second PCR lasting about 7 to 12 cycles. A template-switch adaptor containing 12 random nucleotides labeled each cDNA molecule. TCRdb re-derived calls from the 5' RACE reads in MiXCR, one entry per CDR3 protein. The repertoire holds some 850,000 distinct CDR3 sequences, with more than 25% as singletons. The same data also contributed to another study, on T cells of mothers and their children. That work states: Reads obtained per mother exceeded 10 million TCR beta CDR3 reads, with about 3 million obtained per child.

The receptor's source is a boy younger than 18 in good health. The chain has TRBV29-1 and TRBJ2-1; D is perhaps TRBD1 or TRBD2 (5 bases each). The J call may be faulty, since TRBJ2-5 better matches the DNA end. The sequenced sample consisted of blood. The CDR3 bases are TGCAGCGTTCCTCCGGGGCAAGAGGCCCAGTACTTC. Protein sequence: CSVPPGQEAQYF.